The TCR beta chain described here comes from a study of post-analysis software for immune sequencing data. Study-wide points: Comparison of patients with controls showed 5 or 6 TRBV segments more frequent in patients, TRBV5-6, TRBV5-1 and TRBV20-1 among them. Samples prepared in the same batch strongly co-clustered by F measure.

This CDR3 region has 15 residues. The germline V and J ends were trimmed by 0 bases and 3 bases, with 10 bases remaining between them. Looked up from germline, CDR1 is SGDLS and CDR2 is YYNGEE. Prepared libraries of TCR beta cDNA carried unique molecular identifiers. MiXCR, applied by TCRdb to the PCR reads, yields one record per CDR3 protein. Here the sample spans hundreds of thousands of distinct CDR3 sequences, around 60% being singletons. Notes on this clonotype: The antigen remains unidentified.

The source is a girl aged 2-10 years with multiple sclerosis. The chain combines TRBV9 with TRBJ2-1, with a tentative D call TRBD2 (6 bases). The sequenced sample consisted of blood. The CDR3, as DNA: TGTGCCAGCAGCGTAGAGGGGACTGGCTACAATGAGCAGTTCTTC. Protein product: CASSVEGTGYNEQFF.